The clone carrying this T cell receptor (beta chain) was observed a few times. Its antigen is currently unknown. The entry originates in a study of cytomegalovirus exposure and HLA in healthy donors. It was with 60 Vbeta and 13 Jbeta primers that the PCR ran. Generated by immunoSEQ multiplex PCR, the TCRdb table keeps only in-frame clones and is missing some. The sample has over 65,000 clones, around 74% seen once. The study's findings and limits: Sequencing likely caused a cluster of highly shared sequence variants. Reports indicated that the classifier achieved high specificity and sensitivity in diagnosing cytomegalovirus status. Association with HLA alleles at 0.05 false discovery rate was found for 16,951 TCR beta sequences in a later analysis.

There are 16 residues in the CDR3. Germline CDR1 reads MDHEN; CDR2 reads SYDVKM. V lost 2 bases and J lost 7; bases outside the gene matches: 3. Material: PBMCs. The receptor was derived from a young woman in good health and CMV-seropositive. This sequence joins TRBV28 and TRBJ1-6; TRBD1 matches 12 bases. The CDR3 coding sequence is TGTGCCAGCAGTTTAAGGGACAGGGGGCTGAATTCACCCCTCCACTTT. As protein: CASSLRDRGLNSPLHF.